These 11 T cell receptor beta chains came from one sample sequenced in a study of response to subunit inactivated influenza vaccine (dated by TCRdb to the late 2010s). Library generation was performed with RT-PCR. Sequencer: Illumina HiSeq 2500. The public reads were reanalyzed by TCRdb: fastp trimming at Q25, MiXCR alignment, in-frame beta chains only. Each CDR3 protein appears once, grouped with its most common genes and DNA. This sample is represented by about 190,000 distinct CDR3 sequences; around 14% of them were singletons. Clones ranked in the top ten supply roughly 26% of the sample. Source: CD8+ T cells sorted from PBMCs, taken less than 6 days after vaccination. These TCRs come from a man aged 45-65 years who received an inactivated influenza vaccine. Donor details come from another sample of the same person, matched by shared clones.

This chain connects TRBV7-8 to TRBJ2-5; 10 bases agree with TRBD2. This CDR3 is 15 amino acids long. Germline values: CDR1 SGHVS, CDR2 FQNEAQ. The ends lost 2 bases at V and 3 bases at J; junction bases unmatched: 3. CDR3 sequence: CASSLLAGVKETQYF. In nucleotides, the CDR3 is TGTGCCAGCAGCTTACTAGCGGGGGTAAAAGAGACCCAGTACTTC.

This clonotype was seen a handful of times. This chain connects TRBV29-1 to TRBJ1-5, with D perhaps TRBD1 (6 bases). Trimming pared 4 bases from V and 6 bases from J, leaving 10 bases between. Looked up from germline, CDR1 is SQVTM and CDR2 is ANQGSEA. The CDR3 totals 12 residues. CDR3 region: CSVGGGVQPQHF. For the CDR3, the DNA is TGCAGCGTTGGAGGGGGGGTTCAGCCCCAGCATTTT.

There are a few counts of this clonotype. V usage is TRBV20-1 and J usage is TRBJ2-3; 13 bases line up with TRBD2. V was pared by 5 bases and J by 11 bases, with 1 base of the junction left unmatched. Germline V gives CDR1 DFQATT, CDR2 SNEGSKA (reference sequence). CDR3 size: 11 residues. The DNA of the CDR3 is TGCAGTGCTCGACTAGCGGGAGGGCAGTATTTT. It translates to CSARLAGGQYF.

This clonotype showed up just a few times. This chain links TRBV4-3 with TRBJ2-2, with 9 bases matching TRBD2. This CDR3 is built from 17 residues. V lost 3 bases and J lost 4; bases outside the gene matches: 9. Germline V gives CDR1 LGHNA, CDR2 YSLEER. CDR3 residues: CASSQVVAGGRTGELFF. CDR3 nucleotide sequence: TGCGCCAGCAGCCAGGTGGTGGCGGGGGGGCGCACCGGGGAGCTGTTTTTT.

Details on this clonotype: A much more abundant neighbour one base away suggests this may be a read error. The chain joins TRBV7-3 to TRBJ2-1; TRBD2 matches at 8 bases. J lost 1 base, V lost 2 bases, and 7 bases had no gene match. Germline-derived CDR1 and CDR2 are SGHTA and FQGTGA. The CDR3 extends over 17 amino acids. CDR3 bases: TGTGCCAGCAGCTTAGTTGGGCGGGAGGCGTCCTACAATGAGCAGTTCTTC. Amino acid sequence: CASSLVGREASYNEQFF.

This clonotype was observed a handful of times. The chain uses TRBV20-1 and TRBJ2-7; no clear D. The CDR3 runs to 10 residues. Germline-derived CDR1 and CDR2 are DFQATT and SNEGSKA (reference sequence). The V end lost 6 bases, the J end lost 2 bases, and 5 bases lay between the germline ends. The CDR3 coding sequence is TGCAGTGCCCTGGCCTACGAGCAGTACTTC. Translation: CSALAYEQYF.

V is TRBV4-1 and J is TRBJ2-2; D is unresolved. Germline CDR1 and CDR2: MGHRA and YSYEKL. Trimming stripped 0 bases from V and 7 bases from J, with 9 bases between. This CDR3 spans 14 amino acids. CDR3: CASSQDLLGGELFF. In nucleotides, the CDR3 is TGCGCCAGCAGCCAAGATCTTTTGGGCGGGGAGCTGTTTTTT.

A few counts support this clonotype. This sequence joins TRBV4-3 and TRBJ2-1, with D unresolved. Trimming pared 0 bases from V and 0 bases from J, leaving 9 bases between. CDR3 length: 16 amino acids. Germline loops: CDR1 LGHNA, CDR2 YSLEER. This CDR3 reads CASSQEGFSSYNEQFF. CDR3 nucleotide sequence: TGCGCCAGCAGCCAAGAAGGCTTTTCCTCCTACAATGAGCAGTTCTTC.

This clonotype was counted between two and nine times. The chain employs TRBV7-6 and TRBJ2-7; 9 bases align to TRBD1. The length of the CDR3 is 14 residues. The V segment lost 8 bases and the J segment 3 bases; nucleotides outside the gene matches: 8. CDR1 and CDR2 from the germline V gene are SGHVS and FNYEAQ. CDR3 nucleotide sequence: TGTGCCAGCGGGAAAGGACAGGGGTTCTACGAGCAGTACTTC. It translates to CASGKGQGFYEQYF.

This clonotype showed up many times. The chain has TRBV7-2 and TRBJ2-5, with 8 positions matching TRBD2. Trimming at V came to 4 bases and at J to 4 bases, leaving 8 bases not matched to a gene. From germline, CDR1 is SGHTA and CDR2 FQGNSA. The CDR3 runs 15 residues. CDR3 in amino acids: CASSSYGLAGETQYF. The CDR3 DNA sequence: TGTGCCAGCAGCTCATACGGCCTAGCGGGAGAGACCCAGTACTTC.

This clonotype was seen many times. The CDR3 protein is CAISEGGLAGKETQYF. In DNA form, the CDR3 reads TGTGCCATCAGTGAAGGGGGACTAGCGGGGAAAGAGACCCAGTACTTC. The V call is TRBV10-3, the J call TRBJ2-5; 13 bases match TRBD2. The CDR3 covers 16 residues. Germline V gives CDR1 ENHRY, CDR2 SYGVKD. With V trimmed by 3 bases and J by 3 bases, 4 bases remained unmatched.